This TCR beta chain was captured in a study of OX40 agonist ivuxolimab in advanced cancers. Germline V gene sequence: CDR1 MNHEY, CDR2 SMNVEV (reference sequence). The ends lost 6 bases at V and 2 bases at J; junction bases unmatched: 10. This CDR3 comprises 16 residues. Measured with immunoSEQ multiplex PCR; TCRdb has only the in-frame clones, and not every one. Among 76,000 or so clones, approximately 91% were seen once, and the ten largest hold approximately 12%. Sample: CD4+ or CD8+ T cells sorted from blood, taken in a trial of the OX40 agonist ivuxolimab. The clonotype was recovered from an adult with an advanced solid tumor such as melanoma, head and neck, liver or kidney cancer. V gene TRBV27 combines with J gene TRBJ2-7; 10 nucleotides line up with TRBD2. CDR3 nucleotides: TGTGCCAGCAGCCCAGCGGGGGGGACGGGGACCTACGAGCAGTACTTC. Translated, it gives CASSPAGGTGTYEQYF.